Listed below are T cell receptor beta chains from one sample, sequenced in a study of T cell changes during pregnancy in multiple sclerosis. The protocol was immunoSEQ multiplex PCR, while the TCRdb copy is restricted to in-frame clones and leaves out a portion. The repertoire has approximately 70,000 clones, about 90% of them found once; the top ten carry 1.6%. The starting material was peripheral blood, obtained in the first trimester of pregnancy. The receptors derive from a female donor in good health, enrolled as a control in a pregnancy study. Both conserved end residues are part of each CDR3. Fields, in order: J gene, V gene, CDR3 protein.

>TRBJ1-3|TRBV10-3
CAISEKRGGNTIYF
>TRBJ2-2|TRBV27
CASSLAPRYANTGELFF
>TRBJ2-2|TRBV6-1
CASSEGRGRITGELFF
>TRBJ2-1|TRBV28
CASSLGSGGYNEQFF
>TRBJ2-3|TRBV4-1
CASSHARGGASDTQYF
>TRBJ1-2|TRBV28
CASSGGEGQNYGYTF
>TRBJ2-1|TRBV29-1
CSVPRRARANEQFF
>TRBJ2-1|TRBV19
CASSIGGGDVDEQFF
>TRBJ1-5|TRBV27
CASSYLNQPQHF
>TRBJ1-5|TRBV11-2
CASSLDQGQPQHF
>TRBJ2-3|TRBV2
CASSGLNPTDTQYF
>TRBJ2-3|TRBV23-1
CASSQSWTSGNYTQYF
>TRBJ2-1|TRBV9
CASSPRGLAGRNEQFF
>TRBJ2-1|TRBV2
CASSEAGLKNNEQFF
>TRBJ1-5|TRBV5-1
CASSLGAGGGNQPQHF
>TRBJ1-5|TRBV15
CATSRSRDSYQPQHF
>TRBJ2-5|TRBV6-5
CASSEPGETQYF
>TRBJ2-7|TRBV15
CATSRGTSGAYEQYF
>TRBJ2-7|TRBV28
CASFQGVGSYEQYF
>TRBJ2-5|TRBV5-4
CASSLRGSPQETQYF
>TRBJ2-1|TRBV28
CASRGTSGTRGYNEQFF
>TRBJ2-7|TRBV19
CASSIGGSSYEQYF
>TRBJ2-1|TRBV7-8
CASSLSGQGYNEQFF
>TRBJ1-1|TRBV29-1
CSVQGGTEAFF
>TRBJ2-4|TRBV30
CAWSVIGLGLAKNIQYF
>TRBJ2-7|TRBV5-4
CASSFSSYEQYF
>TRBJ2-7|TRBV5-1
CASSLGTGVTYEQYF
>TRBJ2-7|TRBV6-1
CASRDRGYSYEQYF
>TRBJ1-5|TRBV19
CASSPGGTGGNSNQPQHF
>TRBJ2-7|TRBV7-9
CASSVTDYEQYF
>TRBJ2-5|TRBV4-2
CASSQDRGGRASETQYF
>TRBJ1-5|TRBV2
CASSETWSRGGPQHF
>TRBJ1-2|TRBV6-5
CASSYSSQGRGGYTF
>TRBJ2-2|TRBV2
CASNVGALSTGELFF
>TRBJ1-2|TRBV27
CASSLAGSGGYGYTF
>TRBJ1-1|TRBV19
CASRMGIQAGEAFF
>TRBJ1-1|TRBV5-4
CASRSTMGQNTEAFF
>TRBJ2-5|TRBV2
CASSEWAGQETQYF
>TRBJ2-1|TRBV27
CASSSPERYNEQFF
>TRBJ2-2|TRBV5-1
CASSRRGTGGTGELFF
>TRBJ2-7|TRBV19
CASSIAASGKAEQYF
>TRBJ2-3|TRBV5-1
CASSFRDTQYF
>TRBJ1-5|TRBV27
CASSISQGLANQPQHF
>TRBJ1-4|TRBV4-1
CASSQSFTGEKLFF
>TRBJ1-1|TRBV18
CASSHRDSEAFF
>TRBJ2-7|TRBV7-2
CASSSGLAGARSLQQYF